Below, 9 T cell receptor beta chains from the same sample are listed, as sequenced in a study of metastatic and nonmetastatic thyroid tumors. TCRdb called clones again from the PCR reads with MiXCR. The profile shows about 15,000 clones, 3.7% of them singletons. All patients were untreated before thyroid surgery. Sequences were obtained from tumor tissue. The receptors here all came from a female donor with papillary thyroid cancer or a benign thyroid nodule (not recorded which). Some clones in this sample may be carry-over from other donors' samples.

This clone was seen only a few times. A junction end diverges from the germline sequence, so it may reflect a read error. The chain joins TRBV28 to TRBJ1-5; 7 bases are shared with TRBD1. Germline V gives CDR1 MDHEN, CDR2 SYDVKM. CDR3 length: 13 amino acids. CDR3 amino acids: CASSSRGSQPHHF. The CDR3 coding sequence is TGTGCCAGCAGTTCCAGGGGGAGCCAGCCCCATCATTTT.

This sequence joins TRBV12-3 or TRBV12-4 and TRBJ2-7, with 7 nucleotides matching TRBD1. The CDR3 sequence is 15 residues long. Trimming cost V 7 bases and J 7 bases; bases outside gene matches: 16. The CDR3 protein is CASNQQGRPDKEQYF. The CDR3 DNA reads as TGTGCCAGCAACCAACAGGGGCGGCCAGACAAGGAGCAGTACTTC.

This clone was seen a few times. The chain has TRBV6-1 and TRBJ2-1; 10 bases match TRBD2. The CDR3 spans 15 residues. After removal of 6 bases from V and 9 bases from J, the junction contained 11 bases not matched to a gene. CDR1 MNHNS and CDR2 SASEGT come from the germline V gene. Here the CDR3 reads CASSLASGSLSEQFF. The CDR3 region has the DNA TGTGCCAGCAGCCTGGCTAGCGGGAGCTTGAGTGAGCAGTTCTTC.

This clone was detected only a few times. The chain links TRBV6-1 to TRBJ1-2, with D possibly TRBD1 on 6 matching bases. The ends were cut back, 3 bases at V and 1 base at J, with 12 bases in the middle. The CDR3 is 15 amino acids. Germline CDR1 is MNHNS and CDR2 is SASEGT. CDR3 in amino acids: CASSDRGALNYGYTF. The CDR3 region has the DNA TGTGCCAGCAGTGACAGGGGCGCCCTTAACTATGGCTACACCTTC.

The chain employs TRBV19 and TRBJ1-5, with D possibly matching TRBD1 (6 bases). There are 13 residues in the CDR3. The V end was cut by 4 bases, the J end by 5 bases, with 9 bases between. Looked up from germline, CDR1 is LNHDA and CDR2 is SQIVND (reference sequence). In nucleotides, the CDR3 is TGTGCCAGTAGTAAACAGGGCTATCAGCCCCAGCATTTT. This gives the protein CASSKQGYQPQHF.

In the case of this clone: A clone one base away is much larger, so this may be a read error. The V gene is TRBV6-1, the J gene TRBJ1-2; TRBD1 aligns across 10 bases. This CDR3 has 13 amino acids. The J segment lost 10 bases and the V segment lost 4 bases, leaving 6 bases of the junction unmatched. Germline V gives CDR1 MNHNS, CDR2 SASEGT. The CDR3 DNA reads TGTGCCAGCAGTGCTGACAGGGGGCGCGTCTACACCTTC. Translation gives CASSADRGRVYTF.

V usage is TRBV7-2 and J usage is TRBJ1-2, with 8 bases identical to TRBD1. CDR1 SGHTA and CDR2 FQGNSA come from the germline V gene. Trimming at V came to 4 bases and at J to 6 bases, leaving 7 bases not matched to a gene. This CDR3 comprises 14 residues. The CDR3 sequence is CASSSQGAAHGYTF. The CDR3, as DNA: TGTGCCAGCAGCTCCCAGGGGGCGGCTCATGGCTACACCTTC.

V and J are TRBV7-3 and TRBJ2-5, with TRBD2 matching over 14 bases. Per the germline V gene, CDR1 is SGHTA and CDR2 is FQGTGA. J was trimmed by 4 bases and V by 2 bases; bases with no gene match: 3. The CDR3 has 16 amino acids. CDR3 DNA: TGTGCCAGCAGCTTATCAGGACTAGCGGGAGGAGAGACCCAGTACTTC. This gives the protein CASSLSGLAGGETQYF.

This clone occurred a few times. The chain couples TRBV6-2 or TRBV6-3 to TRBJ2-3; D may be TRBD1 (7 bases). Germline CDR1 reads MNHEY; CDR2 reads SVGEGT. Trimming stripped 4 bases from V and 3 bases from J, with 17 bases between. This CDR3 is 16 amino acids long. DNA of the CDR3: TGTGCCAGCAGTTTAGGGGGGACAGCGGTAACAGATACGCAGTATTTT. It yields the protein CASSLGGTAVTDTQYF.